The 26 T cell receptor beta chains given below trace back to one sample, sequenced in a study of cytomegalovirus exposure and HLA in healthy donors. Assay used: immunoSEQ multiplex PCR; TCRdb lists only in-frame clones, some missing. The data contain approximately 200,000 clones, 85% to 95% of them singletons. The specimen was PBMCs. The receptors here all came from a woman aged 18-29 years in good health and CMV-seronegative.

The chain has TRBV4-2 and TRBJ2-7, with TRBD2 identical over 10 bases. The CDR3 spans 14 residues. The germline V gene encodes CDR1 LGHNA and CDR2 YNFKEQ. V dropped 1 base and J dropped 6; count of bases not matched to a gene: 3. The CDR3 region is CASSQASGSTEQYF. The CDR3 nucleotides read TGTGCCAGCAGCCAAGCTAGCGGGAGTACCGAGCAGTACTTC.

CDR3 residues: CASNGLVTTGELFF. The CDR3 DNA sequence: TGTGCCAGCAACGGTCTAGTCACCACCGGGGAGCTGTTTTTT. The rearrangement uses TRBV6-1 and TRBJ2-2; D gene unclear. In germline, CDR1 is MNHNS, CDR2 SASEGT. V gave up 7 bases and J gave up 4 bases, with 13 bases separating them. The CDR3 spans 14 residues.

The rearrangement uses TRBV28 and TRBJ1-2, with D perhaps TRBD1 (6 bases). The length of the CDR3 is 14 residues. Trimming shortened V by 8 bases and J by 5 bases, and 18 bases separated the two germline ends. Germline-derived CDR1 and CDR2 are MDHEN and SYDVKM. CDR3: CASGSGDILYGYTF. The CDR3 DNA reads as TGTGCCAGCGGGTCCGGGGACATATTATATGGCTACACCTTC.

In DNA form, the CDR3 reads TGCGCCAGCAGCTTGCCCGGGACAGGGTACAATGAGCAGTTCTTC. Its translation: CASSLPGTGYNEQFF. V and J are TRBV5-1 and TRBJ2-1; 9 positions agree with TRBD1. This CDR3 is built from 15 residues. The trim removed 1 base at V and 4 bases at J, leaving 3 bases unmatched. Germline values: CDR1 SGHRS, CDR2 YFSETQ.

CDR3 DNA: TGTGCCACCGCAGGGGACTATGGCTACACCTTC. This encodes CATAGDYGYTF. The chain couples TRBV7-9 to TRBJ1-2; maybe TRBD1 (6 bases). Germline V gene sequence: CDR1 SEHNR, CDR2 FQNEAQ (reference sequence). Trimming took off 10 bases at V and 3 bases at J, with 9 bases between the two ends. The CDR3 extends over 11 amino acids.

This rearrangement joins TRBV28 to TRBJ2-7; a possible D gene is TRBD1 (6 bases). CDR3 length equals 15 residues. The germline V and J ends were trimmed by 5 bases and 0 bases, with 14 bases remaining between them. CDR1 is MDHEN and CDR2 is SYDVKM in the germline V gene. The CDR3 bases are TGTGCCAGCAGTGAACCGACAGGAGTCTCCTACGAGCAGTACTTC. This translates into CASSEPTGVSYEQYF.

The rearrangement uses TRBV5-1 and TRBJ1-1; D not resolved. This CDR3 has 13 amino acids. The germline CDR1 and CDR2 sequences are SGHRS and YFSETQ. V lost 5 bases and J lost 4, with 12 bases in between. CDR3 in amino acids: CASSYNRGTEAFF. CDR3 DNA: TGCGCCAGCAGTTACAACCGGGGCACTGAAGCTTTCTTT.

The chain is built from TRBV30 and TRBJ2-3, with TRBD1 matching 10 bases. V lost 8 bases to trimming and J lost 4 bases; unmatched junction nucleotides: 12. This CDR3 spans 15 amino acids. The germline V gene has CDR1 GTSNPN and CDR2 SVGIG (reference sequence). The CDR3 DNA reads TGTGCCGGGACGACAGGGGGCTATTCGGCAGATACGCAGTATTTT. It specifies CAGTTGGYSADTQYF.

The chain uses TRBV20-1 and TRBJ1-4, with no clear D. This CDR3 has 11 amino acids. Germline lookup yields CDR1 DFQATT and CDR2 SNEGSKA (reference sequence). V was trimmed by 6 bases and J by 4 bases, leaving 6 bases between them. The chain's CDR3 is CSAGFNEKLFF. In DNA, the CDR3 is TGCAGTGCCGGGTTTAATGAAAAACTGTTTTTT.

The chain employs TRBV5-1 and TRBJ2-3; D ambiguous. The CDR3 is made up of 15 amino acids. Trimming cost V 0 bases and J 0 bases, with 8 bases left between them. CDR1 and CDR2 (germline): SGHRS, YFSETQ. CDR3 nucleotides: TGCGCCAGCAGCTTGGCGACTGGTAGCACAGATACGCAGTATTTT. It translates to CASSLATGSTDTQYF.

This clone was seen a few times. The V and J genes are TRBV6-5 and TRBJ2-7, with unresolved D. Germline values: CDR1 MNHEY, CDR2 SVGAGI. Deletions cut 6 bases from V and 5 bases from J, with 14 bases between. This CDR3 contains 13 residues. CDR3: CASSANFLNEQYF. CDR3 DNA: TGTGCCAGCAGCGCCAACTTCCTTAACGAGCAGTACTTC.

The rearrangement joins TRBV27 to TRBJ1-2, with 9 positions matching TRBD1. V shed 3 bases, J shed 6 bases, and the junction held 11 bases outside the gene matches. CDR1 is MNHEY and CDR2 is SMNVEV in the germline V gene (reference sequence). This CDR3 comprises 16 residues. CDR3 DNA sequence: TGTGCCAGCAGTTTTACGCGCACAGGGGGCTATCATGGCTACACCTTC. This sequence encodes CASSFTRTGGYHGYTF.

V usage is TRBV5-4 and J usage is TRBJ2-5; 9 nucleotides agree with TRBD2. This CDR3 spans 16 amino acids. After removal of 4 bases from V and 2 bases from J, the junction contained 9 bases not matched to a gene. Per the germline V gene, CDR1 is SGHNT and CDR2 is YYREEE (reference sequence). DNA of the CDR3: TGTGCCAGCAGCACTGAGACTAGCGGTATACAAGAGACCCAGTACTTC. It encodes CASSTETSGIQETQYF.

This chain links TRBV5-1 with TRBJ1-2; D call uncertain. V was pared by 4 bases and J by 4 bases, with 17 bases between. CDR1 and CDR2 (germline): SGHRS, YFSETQ. The CDR3 extends over 15 amino acids. This CDR3 reads CASSVDDPGSYGYTF. The CDR3 nucleotides read TGCGCCAGCAGCGTCGATGACCCCGGGAGCTATGGCTACACCTTC.

V is TRBV14 and J is TRBJ2-5; no reliable D call. CDR1 is SGHDN, CDR2 FVKESK, per germline. V gave up 2 bases and J gave up 4 bases, with 5 bases separating them. The CDR3 runs 12 residues. The CDR3 DNA is TGTGCCAGCAGCCAATCGTTAGAGACCCAGTACTTC. It translates to CASSQSLETQYF.

This chain links TRBV5-1 with TRBJ1-1; D ambiguous. The CDR3 contains 14 residues. The germline V and J ends were trimmed by 5 bases and 5 bases, with 16 bases remaining between them. Germline CDR1 reads SGHRS; CDR2 reads YFSETQ. Written as DNA, the CDR3 is TGCGCCAGCAGTTTCCGAAGTGCGAGAACTGAAGCTTTCTTT. Translation: CASSFRSARTEAFF.

The chain joins TRBV7-9 to TRBJ2-5, with D tentatively TRBD1 (6 bases). The CDR3 covers 16 residues. The ends were cut back, 3 bases at V and 1 base at J, with 15 bases in the middle. Germline-derived CDR1 and CDR2 are SEHNR and FQNEAQ (reference sequence). CDR3 region: CASSLARGTGQETQYF. For the CDR3, the DNA is TGTGCCAGCAGCTTGGCGAGGGGGACCGGCCAAGAGACCCAGTACTTC.

The chain recombines TRBV5-8 with TRBJ1-5; D uncertain. Germline-derived CDR1 and CDR2 are SGHTS and YDEGEE. CDR3 length equals 15 residues. V lost 4 bases, J lost 2 bases, and 13 bases lay in between. CDR3 coding DNA: TGTGCCAGCAGCCCTGGCAGGAGGGGCAATCAGCCCCAGCATTTT. Protein product: CASSPGRRGNQPQHF. Looking up the rest from reference TRBV5-8 and TRBJ1-5 gives the full variable domain: EAGVTQSPTHLIKTRGQQATLRCSPISGHTSVYWYQQALGLGLQFLLWYDEGEERNRGNFPPRFSGRQFPNYSSELNVNALELEDSALYLCASSPGRRGNQPQHFGDGTRLSIL.

The chain links TRBV5-6 to TRBJ2-2; D possibly corresponds to TRBD1 (5 bases). Per the germline V gene, CDR1 is SGHDT and CDR2 is YYEEEE. This CDR3 spans 13 amino acids. V lost 4 bases and J lost 7, with 11 bases in between. The CDR3 region has the DNA TGTGCCAGCAGCCTTCCAGGGATCGGGGAGCTGTTTTTT. It yields the protein CASSLPGIGELFF.

The chain uses TRBV6-1 and TRBJ1-2, with D maybe TRBD1 (5 bases). V was clipped by 2 bases and J by 7 bases, with 14 bases between them. Germline V CDR1 and CDR2: MNHNS, SASEGT. The CDR3 length is 14 residues. Here the CDR3 reads CASSEQGPRGGYTF. The CDR3 nucleotides read TGTGCCAGCAGTGAACAGGGACCGCGGGGTGGCTACACCTTC.

V is TRBV7-9 and J is TRBJ2-3; 15 positions agree with TRBD2. Germline-derived CDR1 and CDR2 are SEHNR and FQNEAQ (reference sequence). The trim removed 8 bases at V and 2 bases at J, leaving 11 bases unmatched. This CDR3 has 18 residues. The CDR3 region is CASSGLAGGASPTDTQYF. The CDR3 region has the DNA TGTGCCAGCTCGGGACTAGCGGGAGGAGCCAGCCCCACAGATACGCAGTATTTT. Based on the CDR3 plus reference TRBV7-9 and TRBJ2-3, the full variable domain is DTGVSQNPRHKITKRGQNVTFRCDPISEHNRLYWYRQTLGQGPEFLTYFQNEAQLEKSRLLSDRFSAERPKGSFSTLEIQRTEQGDSAMYLCASSGLAGGASPTDTQYFGPGTRLTVL.

The J gene is TRBJ2-2, the V gene TRBV6-5; D gene uncertain. Trimming took off 5 bases at V and 5 bases at J, with 9 bases between the two ends. CDR3 length: 13 amino acids. Germline CDR1 reads MNHEY; CDR2 reads SVGAGI. CDR3 protein: CASSRSTTGELFF. DNA of the CDR3: TGTGCCAGCAGTCGGTCCACGACCGGGGAGCTGTTTTTT.

Notes on this clone: One end of the junction varies from germline; a read error may be responsible. The V and J genes are TRBV5-1 and TRBJ2-5; D is possibly TRBD2 (5 bases). The CDR3 length is 13 residues. Looked up from germline, CDR1 is SGHRS and CDR2 is YFSETQ. The CDR3 is CASSLEVTGSRHF. Here the CDR3 DNA reads TGCGCCAGCAGCTTGGAAGTGACGGGGTCCAGGCACTTC. Full variable domain (remainder filled in from reference TRBV5-1 and TRBJ2-5): KAGVTQTPRYLIKTRGQQVTLSCSPISGHRSVSWYQQTPGQGLQFLFEYFSETQRNKGNFPGRFSGRQFSNSRSEMNVSTLELGDSALYLCASSLEVTGSRHFGPGTRLLVL.

The rearrangement uses TRBV6-1 and TRBJ2-5; D gene uncertain. V was trimmed by 4 bases and J by 2 bases, leaving 11 bases between them. This CDR3 contains 14 residues. Germline V gene lookup returns CDR1 MNHNS and CDR2 SASEGT. CDR3 DNA sequence: TGTGCCAGCAGTGTCCTCCAGAAACAAGAGACCCAGTACTTC. Amino acid sequence: CASSVLQKQETQYF.

The J gene is TRBJ1-2, the V gene TRBV10-3; TRBD1 matches at 9 bases. The ends lost 7 bases at V and 5 bases at J; junction bases unmatched: 11. The CDR3 is 15 amino acids. Germline V gene sequence: CDR1 ENHRY, CDR2 SYGVKD. CDR3 sequence (DNA): TGTGCCATCACTAGGGACAGGGCGGATGAATATGGCTACACCTTC. It yields the protein CAITRDRADEYGYTF.

The chain is built from TRBV19 and TRBJ1-5; the D is unclear. V lost 3 bases to trimming and J lost 4 bases, with 10 bases between them. This CDR3 spans 14 amino acids. Germline lookup yields CDR1 LNHDA and CDR2 SQIVND (reference sequence). The CDR3 DNA is TGTGCCAGTAGTATTGTACAGTCTAATCAGCCCCAGCATTTT. This sequence encodes CASSIVQSNQPQHF.